Below are 23 T cell receptor beta chains sequenced from a single sample in a study of cytomegalovirus exposure and HLA in healthy donors. 60 Vbeta and 13 Jbeta primers were used in PCR. Repertoires were generated with immunoSEQ multiplex PCR, while TCRdb's copy carries only in-frame clones and drops some. The top ten hold roughly 1.3% of the sample, which has approximately 140,000 clones, approximately 70% seen once. Sequencing input: PBMCs. These receptors were collected from a woman in her forties in good health and CMV-seronegative.

The J gene is TRBJ2-2, the V gene TRBV2; 9 nucleotides agree with TRBD1. With 5 bases clipped from V and 6 bases from J, the junction kept 10 bases outside the gene matches. The germline V gene encodes CDR1 SNHLY and CDR2 FYNNEI. The CDR3 length is 16 residues. In DNA, the CDR3 is TGTGCCAGCAGTCTTACTCGGGACAGGGCGGCCGGGGAGCTGTTTTTT. This sequence encodes CASSLTRDRAAGELFF.

The CDR3 reads CASSPPVAGANYGYTF. CDR3 nucleotide sequence: TGTGCCAGCTCACCACCGGTGGCAGGGGCTAACTATGGCTACACCTTC. The rearrangement joins TRBV18 to TRBJ1-2; possible D gene TRBD1, 6 bases. This CDR3 is 16 amino acids long. Germline V lookup: CDR1 KGHSH, CDR2 LQKENI. Between the trimmed V and J ends, which lost 0 bases and 0 bases, there was a span of 11 bases.

This chain connects TRBV2 to TRBJ1-1; D is possibly TRBD1 (5 bases). This CDR3 comprises 13 residues. V lost 8 bases and J 3 bases, leaving 13 bases between the germline ends. Germline V gene data show CDR1 as SNHLY and CDR2 as FYNNEI. CDR3 nucleotide sequence: TGTGCCAGCTTGCGACTCAGGGACACTGAAGCTTTCTTT. Translation: CASLRLRDTEAFF. The full variable domain, its missing parts supplied by reference TRBV2 and TRBJ1-1, is EPEVTQTPSHQVTQMGQEVILRCVPISNHLYFYWYRQILGQKVEFLVSFYNNEISEKSEIFDDQFSVERPDGSNFTLKIRSTKLEDSAMYFCASLRLRDTEAFFGQGTRLTVV.

V is TRBV19 and J is TRBJ2-1; possibly TRBD1 for D (5 bases). The CDR3 extends over 14 amino acids. CDR1 is LNHDA and CDR2 is SQIVND in the germline V gene (reference sequence). With 5 bases removed from V and 2 bases from J, the gap between germline ends came to 10 bases. In DNA, the CDR3 is TGTGCCAGTAGTCACGACAGAACCTACAATGAGCAGTTCTTC. Amino acids: CASSHDRTYNEQFF.

V and J are TRBV4-3 and TRBJ2-1; 9 nucleotides align to TRBD1. This CDR3 region has 15 residues. CDR1 is LGHNA, CDR2 YSLEER, per germline. J lost 4 bases, V lost 1 base, and 2 bases had no gene match. As DNA, the CDR3 is TGCGCCAGCAGCCAAGGTGGACAGGGGTACAATGAGCAGTTCTTC. This sequence encodes CASSQGGQGYNEQFF.

The chain recombines TRBV2 with TRBJ1-2; 8 bases are a match to TRBD1. This CDR3 is 13 amino acids long. With 9 bases clipped from V and 4 bases from J, the junction kept 7 bases outside the gene matches. In germline, CDR1 is SNHLY, CDR2 FYNNEI. The CDR3 DNA sequence: TGTGCCAGTGACAGGGGCAACGCCTATGGCTACACCTTC. Protein: CASDRGNAYGYTF.

The chain uses TRBV19 and TRBJ2-2; D might be TRBD2 (5 bases). The length of the CDR3 is 17 residues. CDR1 is LNHDA and CDR2 is SQIVND in the germline V gene (reference sequence). Trimming pared 0 bases from V and 4 bases from J, leaving 15 bases between. The CDR3 nucleotides read TGTGCCAGTAGTATAGATCGGGGATTGTATAGCACCGGGGAGCTGTTTTTT. Translated, it gives CASSIDRGLYSTGELFF.

The V gene is TRBV19, the J gene TRBJ2-1; TRBD2 aligns across 12 bases. Per the germline V gene, CDR1 is LNHDA and CDR2 is SQIVND (reference sequence). CDR3 length: 17 amino acids. The V gene end was trimmed by 7 bases and the J gene end by 7 bases; junction bases not matched to a gene: 14. DNA of the CDR3: TGTGCCAGTATGGCCTCACAACTAGCGGGGGGCTGGAATGAGCAGTTCTTC. Translation: CASMASQLAGGWNEQFF.

V gene TRBV27 combines with J gene TRBJ1-1, with D maybe TRBD1 (6 bases). The CDR3 runs to 13 residues. Germline V gene sequence: CDR1 MNHEY, CDR2 SMNVEV (reference sequence). Between the trimmed V and J ends, which lost 8 bases and 3 bases, there was a span of 13 bases. CDR3 amino acids: CASRGARHTEAFF. CDR3 nucleotide sequence: TGTGCCAGCCGGGGGGCGCGGCACACTGAAGCTTTCTTT.

V gene TRBV5-1 combines with J gene TRBJ1-1; D may be TRBD1 (6 bases). V shed 2 bases and J shed 1 base, with 12 bases lying between them. This CDR3 is 15 amino acids long. From germline, CDR1 is SGHRS and CDR2 YFSETQ. The CDR3 is CASSLIHRENTEAFF. The DNA of the CDR3 is TGCGCCAGCAGCTTAATCCACAGGGAGAACACTGAAGCTTTCTTT.

The chain links TRBV27 to TRBJ1-1; D is perhaps TRBD1 (6 bases). Germline V CDR1 and CDR2: MNHEY, SMNVEV (reference sequence). The CDR3 has 15 residues. The V end lost 7 bases, the J end lost 5 bases, and 20 bases lay between the germline ends. The CDR3 loop is CASKVEGGLWTEAFF. The CDR3, as DNA: TGTGCCAGCAAGGTTGAGGGGGGGCTTTGGACTGAAGCTTTCTTT.

V usage is TRBV6-1 and J usage is TRBJ1-2, with 8 bases matching TRBD1. Per the germline V gene, CDR1 is MNHNS and CDR2 is SASEGT. This CDR3 comprises 14 residues. Germline trimming cut 2 bases from V and 6 bases from J; bases unmatched to any gene: 5. CDR3 sequence reads: CASSERRQGHGYTF. The CDR3 nucleotides are TGTGCCAGCAGTGAAAGGAGACAGGGGCATGGCTACACCTTC.

The chain carries TRBV5-6 and TRBJ1-5; D may be TRBD1 (6 bases). The CDR3 is 16 amino acids. Trimming took off 0 bases at V and 1 base at J, with 11 bases between the two ends. Germline V gene lookup returns CDR1 SGHDT and CDR2 YYEEEE. The CDR3 here is CASSLGGLGSNQPQHF. CDR3 sequence (DNA): TGTGCCAGCAGCTTGGGGGGGCTGGGGAGCAATCAGCCCCAGCATTTT.

This rearrangement joins TRBV19 to TRBJ2-3, with TRBD2 as a possible D gene (6 bases). Trimming cost V 3 bases and J 2 bases, with 9 bases left between them. This CDR3 has 14 residues. Germline V gene sequence: CDR1 LNHDA, CDR2 SQIVND (reference sequence). The CDR3 here is CASSIAGFTDTQYF. The CDR3 DNA follows: TGTGCCAGTAGTATTGCGGGATTCACAGATACGCAGTATTTT. Full variable domain (missing parts from reference TRBV19 and TRBJ2-3): DGGITQSPKYLFRKEGQNVTLSCEQNLNHDAMYWYRQDPGQGLRLIYYSQIVNDFQKGDIAEGYSVSREKKESFPLTVTSAQKNPTAFYLCASSIAGFTDTQYFGPGTRLTVL.

V is TRBV11-3 and J is TRBJ2-5, with 7 bases matching TRBD2. V was clipped by 2 bases and J by 5 bases; unmatched bases: 2. Germline V CDR1 and CDR2: SGHNT, YENEEA. CDR3 length equals 13 residues. The CDR3 nucleotides read TGTGCCAGCAGCTTACCCGGGGGGGAGACCCAGTACTTC. The encoded protein is CASSLPGGETQYF.

In this sample, this clone turned up a few times. The CDR3 reads CASSRRGSTEAFF. The CDR3 DNA reads TGTGCCAGCAGCCGCAGGGGATCCACTGAAGCTTTCTTT. This chain links TRBV7-2 with TRBJ1-1; tentatively, D is TRBD1 (6 bases). V shed 5 bases and J shed 4 bases, with 11 bases lying between them. Germline V lookup: CDR1 SGHTA, CDR2 FQGNSA. The CDR3 is made up of 13 amino acids.

The V call is TRBV5-1, the J call TRBJ1-2; 10 nucleotides match TRBD1. CDR3 length equals 16 residues. Germline V gene lookup returns CDR1 SGHRS and CDR2 YFSETQ. V was clipped by 2 bases and J by 6 bases; unmatched bases: 10. CDR3 coding DNA: TGCGCCAGCAGCTTACAATTACCCGGGACAGGGGATGGCTACACCTTC. It is translated as CASSLQLPGTGDGYTF.

CDR3 sequence reads: CSGRVGTEAFF. CDR3 in DNA: TGCAGCGGGAGGGTGGGCACTGAAGCTTTCTTT. This chain links TRBV29-1 with TRBJ1-1; D gene uncertain. CDR1 is SQVTM, CDR2 ANQGSEA, per germline. The CDR3 loop spans 11 amino acids. V was trimmed by 7 bases and J by 4 bases, leaving 10 bases between them.

The chain links TRBV5-1 to TRBJ2-7, with 8 positions matching TRBD1. Germline V gives CDR1 SGHRS, CDR2 YFSETQ. The CDR3 has 15 amino acids. Losses at the gene ends were 5 bases for V and 5 bases for J; bases not matched to a gene: 12. CDR3 residues: CASRLGLDREDEQYF. CDR3 nucleotides: TGCGCCAGCAGACTGGGGTTGGACAGGGAGGACGAGCAGTACTTC. Looking up the rest from reference TRBV5-1 and TRBJ2-7 gives the full variable domain: KAGVTQTPRYLIKTRGQQVTLSCSPISGHRSVSWYQQTPGQGLQFLFEYFSETQRNKGNFPGRFSGRQFSNSRSEMNVSTLELGDSALYLCASRLGLDREDEQYFGPGTRLTVT.

This sequence joins TRBV10-3 and TRBJ2-3, with D possibly TRBD2 on 6 matching bases. Germline V gene data show CDR1 as ENHRY and CDR2 as SYGVKD. The CDR3 covers 14 residues. V was trimmed by 6 bases and J by 6 bases, leaving 16 bases between them. CDR3 nucleotide sequence: TGTGCCATCAGACAACGGGACTCACGGGATACGCAGTATTTT. Translating it yields CAIRQRDSRDTQYF.

DNA of the CDR3: TGCGCCAGCAGCTTGAGGGGAATCCAAAACACCGGGGAGCTGTTTTTT. It translates to CASSLRGIQNTGELFF. The rearrangement uses TRBV5-1 and TRBJ2-2; possible D gene TRBD1, 5 bases. The CDR3 runs 16 residues. Germline V gene sequence: CDR1 SGHRS, CDR2 YFSETQ. Trimming took 1 base from V and 2 from J, leaving 12 bases between them.

The chain employs TRBV10-3 and TRBJ2-5, with D uncertain. The J call is doubtful: the DNA matches TRBJ2-7 better. The germline gives CDR1 ENHRY, CDR2 SYGVKD. The CDR3 runs 13 residues. The CDR3 region has the DNA TGTGCCATCAGTGAGAGCTGGGCTAACGAGCAGTACTTC. The encoded protein is CAISESWANEQYF.

The rearrangement links TRBV7-9 to TRBJ1-5, with unresolved D. The CDR3 totals 14 residues. The germline CDR1 and CDR2 sequences are SEHNR and FQNEAQ (reference sequence). Trimming pared 0 bases from V and 2 bases from J, leaving 5 bases between. CDR3 sequence reads: CASSLALGNQPQHF. The CDR3 bases are TGTGCCAGCAGCTTAGCACTCGGCAATCAGCCCCAGCATTTT.